Detailed here is one TCR beta chain. Its cognate antigen is unknown. Stated time point: week 23, last vaccination. Topical imiquimod accompanied each vaccine dose, which consisted of 300 ug of mutant IDH1 20-mer peptide. The data originate from a study of a mutant IDH1 vaccine in newly diagnosed glioma. There are 12 residues in the CDR3. V was shortened by 2 bases and J by 3 bases, with 5 bases between the two germline ends. CDR1 is SGHTA and CDR2 is FQGNSA in the germline V gene. TCRdb's table, derived via immunoSEQ multiplex PCR, lists solely in-frame clones and lacks some. The sample lists about 65,000 clones, 85% occurring once.

The chain employs TRBV7-2 and TRBJ2-7; D is uncertain. The material sequenced was PBMCs, taken from a glioma patient whose treatment included an IDH1 peptide vaccine. This TCR derives from a man aged 25 to 40 with glioma. The CDR3 DNA sequence: TGTGCCAGCAGCTTAAACCGCTACGAGCAGTACTTC. Encoded protein: CASSLNRYEQYF.